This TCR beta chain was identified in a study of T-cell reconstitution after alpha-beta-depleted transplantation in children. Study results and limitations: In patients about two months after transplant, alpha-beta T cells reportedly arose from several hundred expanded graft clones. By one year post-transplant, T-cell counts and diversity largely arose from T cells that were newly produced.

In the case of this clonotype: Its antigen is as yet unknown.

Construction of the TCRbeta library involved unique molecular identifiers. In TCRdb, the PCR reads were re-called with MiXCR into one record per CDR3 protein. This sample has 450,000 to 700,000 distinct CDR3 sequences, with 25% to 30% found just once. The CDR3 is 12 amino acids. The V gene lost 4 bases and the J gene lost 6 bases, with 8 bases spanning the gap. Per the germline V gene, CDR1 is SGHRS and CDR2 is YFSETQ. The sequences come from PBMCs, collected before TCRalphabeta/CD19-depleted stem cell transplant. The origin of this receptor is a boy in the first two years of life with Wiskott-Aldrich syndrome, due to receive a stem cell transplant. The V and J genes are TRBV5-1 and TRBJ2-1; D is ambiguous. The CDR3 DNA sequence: TGCGCCAGCAGCCCAGAGTCCAATGAGCAGTTCTTC. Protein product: CASSPESNEQFF.